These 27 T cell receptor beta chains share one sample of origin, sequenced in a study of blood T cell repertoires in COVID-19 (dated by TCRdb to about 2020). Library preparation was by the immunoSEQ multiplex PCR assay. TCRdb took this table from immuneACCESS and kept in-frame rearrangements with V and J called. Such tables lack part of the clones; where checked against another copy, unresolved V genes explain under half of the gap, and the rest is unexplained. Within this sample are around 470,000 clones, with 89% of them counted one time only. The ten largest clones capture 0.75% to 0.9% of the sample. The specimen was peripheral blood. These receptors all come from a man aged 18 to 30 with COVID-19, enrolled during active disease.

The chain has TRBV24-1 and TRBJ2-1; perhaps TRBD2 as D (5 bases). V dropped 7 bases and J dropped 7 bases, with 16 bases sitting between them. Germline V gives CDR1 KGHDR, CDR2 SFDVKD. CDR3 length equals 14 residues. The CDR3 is CATSGTGRGNEQFF. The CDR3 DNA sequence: TGTGCCACCAGCGGAACGGGTCGGGGTAATGAGCAGTTCTTC.

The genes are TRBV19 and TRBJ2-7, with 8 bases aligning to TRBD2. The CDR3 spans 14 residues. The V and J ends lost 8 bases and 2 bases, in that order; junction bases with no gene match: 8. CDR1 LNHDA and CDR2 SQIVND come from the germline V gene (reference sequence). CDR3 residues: CASSSELAAYEQYF. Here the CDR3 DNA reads TGTGCCAGTTCATCGGAACTAGCGGCCTACGAGCAGTACTTC. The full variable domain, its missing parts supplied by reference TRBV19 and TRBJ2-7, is DGGITQSPKYLFRKEGQNVTLSCEQNLNHDAMYWYRQDPGQGLRLIYYSQIVNDFQKGDIAEGYSVSREKKESFPLTVTSAQKNPTAFYLCASSSELAAYEQYFGPGTRLTVT.

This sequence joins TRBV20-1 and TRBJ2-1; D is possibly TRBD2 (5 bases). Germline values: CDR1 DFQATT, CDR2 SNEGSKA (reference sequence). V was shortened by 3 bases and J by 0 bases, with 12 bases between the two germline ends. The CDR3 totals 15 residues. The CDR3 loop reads CSASPRRSSYNEQFF. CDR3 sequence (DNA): TGCAGTGCTAGTCCACGGAGGAGCTCCTACAATGAGCAGTTCTTC.

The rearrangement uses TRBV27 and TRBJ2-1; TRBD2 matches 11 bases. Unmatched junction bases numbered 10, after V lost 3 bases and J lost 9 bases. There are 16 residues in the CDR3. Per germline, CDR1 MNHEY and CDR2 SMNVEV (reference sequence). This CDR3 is CASSFLTSGTYSEQFF. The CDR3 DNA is TGTGCCAGCAGTTTCCTGACTAGCGGGACCTACTCTGAGCAGTTCTTC.

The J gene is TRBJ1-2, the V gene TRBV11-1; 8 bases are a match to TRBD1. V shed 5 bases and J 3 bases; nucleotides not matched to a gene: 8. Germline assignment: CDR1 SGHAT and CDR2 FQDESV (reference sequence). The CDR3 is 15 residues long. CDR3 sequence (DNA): TGTGCCAGCAGCCTGGACAGGGAGTCGTACTATGGCTACACCTTC. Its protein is CASSLDRESYYGYTF.

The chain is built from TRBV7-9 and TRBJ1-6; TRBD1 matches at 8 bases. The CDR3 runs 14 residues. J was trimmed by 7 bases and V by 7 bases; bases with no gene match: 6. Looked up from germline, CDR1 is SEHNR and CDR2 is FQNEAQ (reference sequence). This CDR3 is CASTDGQGNSPLHF. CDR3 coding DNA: TGTGCCAGCACCGATGGACAGGGAAATTCACCCCTCCACTTT.

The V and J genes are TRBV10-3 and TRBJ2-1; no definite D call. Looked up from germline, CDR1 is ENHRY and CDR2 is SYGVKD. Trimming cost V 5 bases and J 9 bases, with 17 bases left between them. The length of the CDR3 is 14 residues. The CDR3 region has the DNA TGTGCCATCAGTTCACCCCGTTCGCGCGGTGAGCAGTTCTTC. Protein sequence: CAISSPRSRGEQFF.

The CDR3 coding sequence is TGTGCCAGCAGTGACTCTAGGGGTCTAGCGGGATACAATGAGCAGTTCTTC. It translates to CASSDSRGLAGYNEQFF. V is TRBV6-4 and J is TRBJ2-1; 9 bases line up with TRBD2. There are 17 residues in the CDR3. In germline, CDR1 is MRHNA, CDR2 SNTAGT. J lost 4 bases, V lost 0 bases, and 7 bases had no gene match.

CDR3 residues: CASSAQAGQGRGTEAFF. In DNA, the CDR3 is TGTGCCAGCAGCGCCCAGGCGGGACAGGGGAGAGGGACTGAAGCTTTCTTT. V usage is TRBV7-9 and J usage is TRBJ1-1; TRBD1 aligns across 10 bases. Germline V gene data show CDR1 as SEHNR and CDR2 as FQNEAQ (reference sequence). J gave up 5 bases and V 5 bases, and 14 bases lay outside the gene matches. The CDR3 sequence is 17 residues long.

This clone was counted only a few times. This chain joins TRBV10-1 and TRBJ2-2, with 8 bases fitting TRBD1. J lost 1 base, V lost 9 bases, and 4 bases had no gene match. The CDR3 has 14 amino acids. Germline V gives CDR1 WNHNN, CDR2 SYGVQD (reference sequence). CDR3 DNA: TGCGCCAGAGAGGGACAGGTGAACACCGGGGAGCTGTTTTTT. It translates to CAREGQVNTGELFF.

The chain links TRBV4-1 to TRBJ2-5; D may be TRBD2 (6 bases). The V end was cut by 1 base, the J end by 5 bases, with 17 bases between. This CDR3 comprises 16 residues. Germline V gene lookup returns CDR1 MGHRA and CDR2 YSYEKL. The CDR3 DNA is TGCGCCAGCAGCCAAGGGGGTGGCGCGGGAAGGGAGACCCAGTACTTC. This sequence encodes CASSQGGGAGRETQYF.

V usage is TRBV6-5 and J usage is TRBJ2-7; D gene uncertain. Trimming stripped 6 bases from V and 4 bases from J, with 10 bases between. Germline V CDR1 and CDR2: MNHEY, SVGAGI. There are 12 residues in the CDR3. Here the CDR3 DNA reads TGTGCCAGCAGATTCCCACATTACGAGCAGTACTTC. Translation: CASRFPHYEQYF.

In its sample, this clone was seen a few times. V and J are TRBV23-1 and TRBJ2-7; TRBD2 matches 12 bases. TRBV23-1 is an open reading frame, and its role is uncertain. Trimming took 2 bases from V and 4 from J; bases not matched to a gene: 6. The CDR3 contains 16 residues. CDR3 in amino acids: CASSQGLAGGLYEQYF. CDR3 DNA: TGCGCCAGCAGTCAAGGGCTAGCGGGAGGGCTGTACGAGCAGTACTTC.

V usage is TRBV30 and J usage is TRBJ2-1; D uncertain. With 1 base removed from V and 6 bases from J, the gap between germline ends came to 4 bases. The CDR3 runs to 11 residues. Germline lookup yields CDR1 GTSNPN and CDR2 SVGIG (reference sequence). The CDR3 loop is CAWSDINEQFF. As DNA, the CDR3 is TGTGCCTGGAGTGACATCAATGAGCAGTTCTTC.

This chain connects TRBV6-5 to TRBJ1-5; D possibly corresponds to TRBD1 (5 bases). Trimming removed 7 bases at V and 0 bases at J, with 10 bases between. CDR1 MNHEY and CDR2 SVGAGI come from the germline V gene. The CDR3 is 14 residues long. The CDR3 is CASNGAHSNQPQHF. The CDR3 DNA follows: TGTGCCAGCAATGGGGCCCATAGCAATCAGCCCCAGCATTTT.

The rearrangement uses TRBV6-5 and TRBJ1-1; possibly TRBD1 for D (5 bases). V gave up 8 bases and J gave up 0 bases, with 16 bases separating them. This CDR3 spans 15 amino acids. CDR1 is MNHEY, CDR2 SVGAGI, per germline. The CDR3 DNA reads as TGTGCCAGCTACTTGGCAGGGACTATGAACACTGAAGCTTTCTTT. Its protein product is CASYLAGTMNTEAFF.

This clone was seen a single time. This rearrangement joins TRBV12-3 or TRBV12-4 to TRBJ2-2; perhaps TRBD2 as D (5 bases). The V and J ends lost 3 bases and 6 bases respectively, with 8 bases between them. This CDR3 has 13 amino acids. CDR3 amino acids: CASSFTRAGELFF. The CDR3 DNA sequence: TGTGCCAGCAGTTTTACTAGGGCCGGGGAGCTGTTTTTT.

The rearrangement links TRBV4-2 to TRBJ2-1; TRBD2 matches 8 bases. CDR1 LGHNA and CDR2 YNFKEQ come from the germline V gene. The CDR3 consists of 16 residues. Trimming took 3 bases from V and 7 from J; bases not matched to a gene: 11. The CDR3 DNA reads TGTGCCAGCAGCCACCAAGCGGGAGAAGCGGATAATGAGCAGTTCTTC. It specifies CASSHQAGEADNEQFF.

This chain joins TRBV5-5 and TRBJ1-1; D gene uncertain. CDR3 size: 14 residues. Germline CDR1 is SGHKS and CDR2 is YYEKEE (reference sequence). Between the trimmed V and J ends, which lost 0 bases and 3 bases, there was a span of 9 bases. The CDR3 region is CASSLAAVYTEAFF. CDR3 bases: TGTGCCAGCAGCTTGGCCGCAGTGTACACTGAAGCTTTCTTT.

The CDR3: CASSQSRQGNTEAFF. DNA for the CDR3: TGTGCCAGCAGCCAAAGCCGACAGGGGAACACTGAAGCTTTCTTT. This chain connects TRBV16 to TRBJ1-1; 7 bases match TRBD1. Germline loops: CDR1 KGHSY, CDR2 FQNENV. The CDR3 is made up of 15 amino acids. Trimming cost V 2 bases and J 1 base; bases outside gene matches: 4.

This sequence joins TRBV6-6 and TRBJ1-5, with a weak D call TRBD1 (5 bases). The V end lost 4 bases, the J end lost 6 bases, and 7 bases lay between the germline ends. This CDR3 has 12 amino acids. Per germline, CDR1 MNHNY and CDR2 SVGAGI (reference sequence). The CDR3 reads CASSSGGQPQHF. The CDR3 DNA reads TGTGCCAGCAGTTCGGGGGGTCAGCCCCAGCATTTT.

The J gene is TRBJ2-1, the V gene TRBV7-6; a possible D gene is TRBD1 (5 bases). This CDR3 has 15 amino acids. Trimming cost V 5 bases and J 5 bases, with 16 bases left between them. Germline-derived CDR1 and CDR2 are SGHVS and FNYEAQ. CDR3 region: CASSLRTGYNNEQFF. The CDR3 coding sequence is TGTGCCAGCAGCCTCCGTACAGGTTACAACAATGAGCAGTTCTTC.

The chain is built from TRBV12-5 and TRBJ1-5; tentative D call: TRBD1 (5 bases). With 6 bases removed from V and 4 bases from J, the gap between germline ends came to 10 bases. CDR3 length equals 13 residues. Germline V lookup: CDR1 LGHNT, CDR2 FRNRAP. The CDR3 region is CASGVGGNQPQHF. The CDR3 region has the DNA TGTGCTAGTGGGGTGGGGGGGAATCAGCCCCAGCATTTT.

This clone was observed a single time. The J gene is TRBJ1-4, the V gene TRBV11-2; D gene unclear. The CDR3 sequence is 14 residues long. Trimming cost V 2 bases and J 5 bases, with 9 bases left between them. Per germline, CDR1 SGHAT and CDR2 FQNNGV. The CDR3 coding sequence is TGTGCCAGCAGCTTATCTTTACAAAATGAAAAACTGTTTTTT. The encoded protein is CASSLSLQNEKLFF.

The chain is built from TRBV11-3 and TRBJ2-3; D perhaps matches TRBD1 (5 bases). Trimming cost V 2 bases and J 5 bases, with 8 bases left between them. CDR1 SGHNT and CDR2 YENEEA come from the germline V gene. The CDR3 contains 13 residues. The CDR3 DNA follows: TGTGCCAGCAGCTTACGGACACAAGATACGCAGTATTTT. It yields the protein CASSLRTQDTQYF.

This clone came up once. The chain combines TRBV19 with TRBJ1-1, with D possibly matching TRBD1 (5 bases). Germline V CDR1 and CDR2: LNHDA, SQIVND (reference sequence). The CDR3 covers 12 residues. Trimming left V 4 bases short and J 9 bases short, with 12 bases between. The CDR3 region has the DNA TGTGCCAGTAGTACAAGACAGCGCCAAGCTTTCTTT. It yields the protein CASSTRQRQAFF.

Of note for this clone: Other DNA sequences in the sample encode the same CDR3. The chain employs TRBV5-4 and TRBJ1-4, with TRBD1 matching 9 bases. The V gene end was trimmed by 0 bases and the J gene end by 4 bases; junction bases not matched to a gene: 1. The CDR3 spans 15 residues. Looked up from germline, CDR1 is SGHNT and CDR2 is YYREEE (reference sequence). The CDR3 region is CASSLGGQGNEKLFF. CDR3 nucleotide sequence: TGTGCCAGCAGCTTGGGGGGACAGGGTAATGAAAAACTGTTTTTT.